Below, 6 T cell receptor beta chains from the same sample are listed, as sequenced in a study of blood T cell repertoires in COVID-19. Sequencing was performed with immunoSEQ multiplex PCR; in TCRdb, only in-frame clones are kept and a portion is missing. This table has under 150,000 clones, 84% appearing once. The sequencing input was PBMCs or T cells enriched from blood (not recorded which). The source is a man aged 50-59 years in a cohort exposed to, infected with or recovered from COVID-19 (not recorded which).

The chain is built from TRBV14 and TRBJ2-7; a weak D match, TRBD1 (5 bases). This CDR3 is built from 18 residues. Germline-derived CDR1 and CDR2 are SGHDN and FVKESK. With 1 base removed from V and 3 bases from J, the gap between germline ends came to 22 bases. For the CDR3, the DNA is TGTGCCAGCAGCCAAGTAGGGGCGGTTAATCTCAGGCACTACGAGCAGTACTTC. Translated, it gives CASSQVGAVNLRHYEQYF. Full variable domain (outside the CDR3, taken from reference TRBV14 and TRBJ2-7): EAGVTQFPSHSVIEKGQTVTLRCDPISGHDNLYWYRRVMGKEIKFLLHFVKESKQDESGMPNNRFLAERTGGTYSTLKVQPAELEDSGVYFCASSQVGAVNLRHYEQYFGPGTRLTVT.

V gene TRBV27 combines with J gene TRBJ2-3; D may be TRBD2 (6 bases). In germline, CDR1 is MNHEY, CDR2 SMNVEV (reference sequence). This CDR3 has 15 amino acids. V lost 2 bases and J lost 3, with 12 bases in between. The CDR3 sequence is CASSLLGGGTDTQYF. The CDR3 coding sequence is TGTGCCAGCAGTTTACTGGGGGGAGGTACAGATACGCAGTATTTT.

V usage is TRBV6-5 and J usage is TRBJ1-3, with a possible D match to TRBD1 (6 bases). Trimming pared 6 bases from V and 4 bases from J, leaving 16 bases between. This CDR3 region has 15 residues. Germline assignment: CDR1 MNHEY and CDR2 SVGAGI. CDR3 sequence (DNA): TGTGCCAGCAGACTGGACAGAGCCTCAGGAAACACCATATATTTT. Translated: CASRLDRASGNTIYF.

The chain recombines TRBV9 with TRBJ1-1; 9 bases align to TRBD1. The V segment lost 3 bases and the J segment 6 bases; nucleotides outside the gene matches: 15. CDR1 is SGDLS, CDR2 YYNGEE, per germline. The length of the CDR3 is 17 residues. CDR3 bases: TGTGCCAGCAGCGCCCCCGGGACAGGGTCCCTAGGCGCTGAAGCTTTCTTT. Translated: CASSAPGTGSLGAEAFF.

This clone was observed a few times. V is TRBV19 and J is TRBJ1-1, with 8 bases matching TRBD1. Trimming took 6 bases from V and 11 from J; bases not matched to a gene: 8. Germline CDR1 LNHDA, CDR2 SQIVND (reference sequence). This CDR3 comprises 12 residues. CDR3 amino acids: CASRPGQGDAFF. In DNA form, the CDR3 reads TGTGCCAGTAGGCCTGGACAGGGTGACGCTTTCTTT.

This clone came up a few times. This rearrangement joins TRBV19 to TRBJ1-5, with D unresolved. V gave up 9 bases and J gave up 7 bases, with 16 bases separating them. CDR1 LNHDA and CDR2 SQIVND come from the germline V gene (reference sequence). The CDR3 length is 13 residues. The DNA for the CDR3 is TGTGCCAGCGGGGAAACATTAGGCCAGCCCCAGCATTTT. Translating it yields CASGETLGQPQHF.